There are many counts of the clone carrying this TCR beta chain. No antigen is known for it. Together with a sample-barcoded 5' primer, a J-beta primer mix was included in a second PCR lasting about 7 to 11 cycles. TCRdb passed the 5' RACE reads through MiXCR, listing each CDR3 protein once. The sample records hundreds of thousands of distinct CDR3 sequences, 25% to 35% being singletons. This CDR3 is built from 14 residues. Looked up from germline, CDR1 is MRHNA and CDR2 is SNTAGT. Trimming stripped 4 bases from V and 2 bases from J, with 9 bases between. The sample is drawn from a study of blood T cells in healthy people across ages. Each sample gave at least 6.5 million isolated PBMCs. Broader study findings: Diversity of TCR beta per million T cells declined in a roughly linear way with age.

The specimen was blood. The chain employs TRBV6-4 and TRBJ2-1; D may be TRBD1 or TRBD2 (5 bases each). The sequence came from a woman of 80 years or more in good health. DNA for the CDR3: TGTGCCAGCAGTGTCCAGGGAGCCTACAATGAGCAGTTCTTC. Its protein product is CASSVQGAYNEQFF.